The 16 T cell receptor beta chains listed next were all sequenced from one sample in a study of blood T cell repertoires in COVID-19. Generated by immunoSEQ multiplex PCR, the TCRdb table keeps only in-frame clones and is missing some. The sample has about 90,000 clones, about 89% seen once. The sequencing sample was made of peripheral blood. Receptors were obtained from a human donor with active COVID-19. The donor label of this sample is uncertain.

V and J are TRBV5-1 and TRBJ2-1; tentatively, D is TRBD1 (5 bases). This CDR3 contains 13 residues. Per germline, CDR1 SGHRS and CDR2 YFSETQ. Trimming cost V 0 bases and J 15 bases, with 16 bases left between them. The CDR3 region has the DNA TGCGCCAGCAGCTTGGTTGGTGCGGCAGGGTGGTTCTTC. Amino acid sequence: CASSLVGAAGWFF.

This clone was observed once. CDR3 residues: CASSAGISNQPQHF. DNA for the CDR3: TGTGCCAGCAGCGCAGGGATTAGCAATCAGCCCCAGCATTTT. The V gene is TRBV9, the J gene TRBJ1-5; a weak D match, TRBD1 (5 bases). Germline CDR1 is SGDLS and CDR2 is YYNGEE. V was trimmed by 3 bases and J by 0 bases, leaving 7 bases between them. The CDR3 has 14 amino acids.

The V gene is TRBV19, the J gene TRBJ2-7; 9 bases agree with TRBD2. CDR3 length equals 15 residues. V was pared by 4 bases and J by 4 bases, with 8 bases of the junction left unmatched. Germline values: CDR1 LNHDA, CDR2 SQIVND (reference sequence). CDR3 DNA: TGTGCCAGTAGTACGCAGCGGGGGGACTTATACGAGCAGTACTTC. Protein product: CASSTQRGDLYEQYF. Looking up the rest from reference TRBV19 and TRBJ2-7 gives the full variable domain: DGGITQSPKYLFRKEGQNVTLSCEQNLNHDAMYWYRQDPGQGLRLIYYSQIVNDFQKGDIAEGYSVSREKKESFPLTVTSAQKNPTAFYLCASSTQRGDLYEQYFGPGTRLTVT.

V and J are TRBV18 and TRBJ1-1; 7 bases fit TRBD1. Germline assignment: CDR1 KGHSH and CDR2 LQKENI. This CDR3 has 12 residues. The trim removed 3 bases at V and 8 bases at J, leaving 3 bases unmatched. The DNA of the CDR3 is TGTGCCAGCTCACCGAGGGACAGAGAAGCTTTCTTT. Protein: CASSPRDREAFF.

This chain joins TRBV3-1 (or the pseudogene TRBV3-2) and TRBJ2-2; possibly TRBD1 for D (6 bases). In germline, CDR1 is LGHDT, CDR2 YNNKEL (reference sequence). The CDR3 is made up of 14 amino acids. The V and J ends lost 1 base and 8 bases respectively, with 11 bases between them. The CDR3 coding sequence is TGTGCCAGCAGCCAAGGCCAGGGGATGGGGGAGCTGTTTTTT. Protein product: CASSQGQGMGELFF.

As DNA, the CDR3 is TGCACCAGCAGCCAAGACCGCCAGCGGGGGTACTACGAGCAGTACTTC. Translating gives CTSSQDRQRGYYEQYF. J is TRBJ2-7 and V is TRBV1; TRBD2 is the table's D call and was not checked against the DNA. TRBV1 is flagged as a pseudogene. The length of the CDR3 is 16 residues.

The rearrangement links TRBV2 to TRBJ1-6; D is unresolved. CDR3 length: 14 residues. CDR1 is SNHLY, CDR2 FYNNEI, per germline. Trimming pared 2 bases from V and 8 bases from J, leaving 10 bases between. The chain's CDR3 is CASSEMRFDSPLHF. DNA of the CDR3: TGTGCCAGCAGTGAAATGAGATTTGATTCACCCCTCCACTTT.

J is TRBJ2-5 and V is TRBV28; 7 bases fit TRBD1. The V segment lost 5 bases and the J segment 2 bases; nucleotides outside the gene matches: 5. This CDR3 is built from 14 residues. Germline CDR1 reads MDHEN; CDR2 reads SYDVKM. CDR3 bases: TGTGCCAGCAGTCCTACAGGGGTTCAAGAGACCCAGTACTTC. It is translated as CASSPTGVQETQYF.

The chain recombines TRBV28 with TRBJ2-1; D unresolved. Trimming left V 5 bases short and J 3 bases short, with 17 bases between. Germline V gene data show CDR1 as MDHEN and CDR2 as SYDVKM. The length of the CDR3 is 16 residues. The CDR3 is CASSPLGRRLYNEQFF. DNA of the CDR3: TGTGCCAGCAGTCCCCTTGGGCGACGCCTCTACAATGAGCAGTTCTTC.

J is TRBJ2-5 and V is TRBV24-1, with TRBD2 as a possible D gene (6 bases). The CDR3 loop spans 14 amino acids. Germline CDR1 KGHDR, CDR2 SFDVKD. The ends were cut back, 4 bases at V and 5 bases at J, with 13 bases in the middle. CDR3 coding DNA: TGTGCCACCAGTGAACCAAGGGAGGCGGAGACCCAGTACTTC. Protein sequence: CATSEPREAETQYF.

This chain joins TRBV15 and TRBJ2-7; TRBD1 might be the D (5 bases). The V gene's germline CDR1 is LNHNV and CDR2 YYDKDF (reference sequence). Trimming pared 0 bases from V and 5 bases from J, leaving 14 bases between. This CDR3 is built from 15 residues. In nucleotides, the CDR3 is TGTGCCACCAGCAGAGATTTCGTGACAGTCGACGAGCAGTACTTC. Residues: CATSRDFVTVDEQYF.

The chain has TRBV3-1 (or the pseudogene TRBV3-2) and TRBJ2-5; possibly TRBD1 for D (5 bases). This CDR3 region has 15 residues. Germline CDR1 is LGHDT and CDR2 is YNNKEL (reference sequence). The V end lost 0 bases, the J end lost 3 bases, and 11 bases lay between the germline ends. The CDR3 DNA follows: TGTGCCAGCAGCCAAGATCCGGACACTAAAGAGACCCAGTACTTC. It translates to CASSQDPDTKETQYF.

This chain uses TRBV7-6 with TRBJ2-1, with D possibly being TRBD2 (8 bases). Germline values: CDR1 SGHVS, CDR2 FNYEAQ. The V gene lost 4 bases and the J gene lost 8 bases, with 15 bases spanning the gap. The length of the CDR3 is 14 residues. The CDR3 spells CASSSREGAYEQFF. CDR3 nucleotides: TGTGCCAGCAGCTCCCGGGAGGGGGCGTATGAGCAGTTCTTC.

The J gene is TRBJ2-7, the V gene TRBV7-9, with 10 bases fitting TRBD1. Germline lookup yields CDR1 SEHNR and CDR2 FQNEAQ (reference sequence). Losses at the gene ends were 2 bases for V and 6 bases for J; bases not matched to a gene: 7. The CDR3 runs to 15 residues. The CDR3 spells CASSLSQTGGSEQYF. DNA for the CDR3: TGTGCCAGCAGCTTATCTCAGACAGGGGGCTCCGAGCAGTACTTC.

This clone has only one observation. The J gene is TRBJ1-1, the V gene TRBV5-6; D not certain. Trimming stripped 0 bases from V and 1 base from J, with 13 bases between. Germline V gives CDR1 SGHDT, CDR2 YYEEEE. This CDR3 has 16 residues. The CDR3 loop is CASSLEAGRRNTEAFF. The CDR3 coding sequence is TGTGCCAGCAGCTTGGAGGCAGGCCGCCGGAACACTGAAGCTTTCTTT.

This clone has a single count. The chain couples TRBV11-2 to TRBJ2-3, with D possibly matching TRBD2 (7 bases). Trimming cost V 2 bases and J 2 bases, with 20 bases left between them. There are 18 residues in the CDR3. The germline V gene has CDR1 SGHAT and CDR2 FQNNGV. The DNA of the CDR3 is TGTGCCAGCAGCTTATGGACCTCGGCGGGGGCACTCACAGATACGCAGTATTTT. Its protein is CASSLWTSAGALTDTQYF.